A selection of T cell receptor beta chains follows, all from one sample in a study of cytomegalovirus exposure and HLA in healthy donors. Profiling relied on immunoSEQ multiplex PCR, and the TCRdb table lists in-frame clones only, not all of them. The repertoire holds under 250,000 clones, with around 76% as singletons. The sample consisted of PBMCs. Source of these receptors: a man aged 25-45 years in good health and CMV-seronegative. CDR3s include the opening cysteine and the closing phenylalanine or tryptophan. The D gene is left open where the match is weak. The listing skips clone size in some rows; elsewhere it reads once, few, many or a size class.

abundance,v_gene,j_gene,d_gene,CDR3aa,CDR3nt
.,TRBV5-1,TRBJ2-7,.,CASSLDPRGEQYF,TGCGCCAGCAGCTTGGACCCAAGAGGCGAGCAGTACTTC
.,TRBV5-4,TRBJ2-1,.,CASSFTSSLSYNEQFF,TGTGCCAGCAGCTTCACTAGCTCACTCTCCTACAATGAGCAGTTCTTC
.,TRBV6-5,TRBJ2-5,TRBD2,CASSYRRGEETQYF,TGTGCCAGCAGTTATCGACGGGGGGAAGAGACCCAGTACTTC
.,TRBV30,TRBJ1-6,TRBD1,CAWSPRQGASNSPLHF,TGTGCCTGGAGTCCGCGACAGGGGGCGTCTAATTCACCCCTCCACTTT
.,TRBV15,TRBJ1-1,TRBD1,CATSRALTGGTEAFF,TGTGCCACCAGCAGAGCCCTGACAGGGGGCACTGAAGCTTTCTTT
.,TRBV7-7,TRBJ2-7,TRBD2,CASSLVPSGRANSQGEQYF,TGTGCTAGCAGCTTAGTCCCTAGCGGGAGGGCTAATTCTCAAGGCGAGCAGTACTTC
few,TRBV7-9,TRBJ2-2,.,CASSPGGVRNTGELFF,TGTGCCAGCAGCCCCGGAGGGGTAAGGAACACCGGGGAGCTGTTTTTT
.,TRBV2,TRBJ2-7,TRBD1,CAGTGGGFTYEQYF,TGTGCCGGAACAGGGGGCGGCTTTACCTACGAGCAGTACTTC
.,TRBV10-3,TRBJ2-3,TRBD1,CAIRTGQDSTDTQYF,TGTGCCATCAGGACGGGACAGGATAGCACAGATACGCAGTATTTT
.,TRBV9,TRBJ2-5,.,CASALGWLAETQYF,TGTGCCAGCGCCTTAGGGTGGCTAGCGGAGACCCAGTACTTC
few,TRBV2,TRBJ1-1,.,CASSENGGPEAFF,TGTGCCAGCAGTGAAAATGGGGGCCCCGAAGCTTTCTTT
.,TRBV28,TRBJ2-7,TRBD2,CASSLKGAGTAGSSYEQYF,TGTGCCAGCAGTTTAAAGGGTGCAGGTACAGCGGGGAGCTCCTACGAGCAGTACTTC
once,TRBV28,TRBJ2-3,TRBD2,CASSFPRTSEDTQYF,TGTGCCAGCAGTTTTCCACGGACTAGCGAGGATACGCAGTATTTT
.,TRBV30,TRBJ1-6,.,CAWSVPSGNNSPLHF,TGTGCCTGGAGTGTACCATCAGGGAATAATTCACCCCTCCACTTT
.,TRBV4-1,TRBJ2-7,.,CASSQESQTWDSLYEQYF,TGCGCCAGCAGCCAAGAGTCGCAAACCTGGGACTCCTTATACGAGCAGTACTTC
.,TRBV2,TRBJ2-5,.,CASSEAPRAETQYF,TGTGCCAGCAGTGAAGCTCCCAGGGCTGAGACCCAGTACTTC
.,TRBV7-3,TRBJ1-1,.,CASSLIRGLNTEAFF,TGTGCCAGCAGCTTAATACGTGGGCTGAACACTGAAGCTTTCTTT
.,TRBV6-1,TRBJ2-1,.,CASSGDFGSYNEQFF,TGTGCCAGCAGTGGGGACTTCGGCTCCTACAATGAGCAGTTCTTC
.,TRBV28,TRBJ2-7,.,CASSSAASDHYEQYF,TGTGCCAGCAGTTCCGCCGCTAGCGACCACTACGAGCAGTACTTC
.,TRBV7-9,TRBJ1-2,.,CASSLPGLYGYTF,TGTGCCAGCAGCTTACCGGGACTCTATGGCTACACCTTC
.,TRBV19,TRBJ2-7,TRBD1,CASSLRTGYSPEQYF,TGTGCCAGTAGTCTGCGGACAGGGTATTCGCCCGAGCAGTACTTC
.,TRBV19,TRBJ2-3,TRBD2,CASTIAGGRTDTQYF,TGTGCCAGTACCATAGCGGGAGGGCGGACAGATACGCAGTATTTT
few,TRBV5-1,TRBJ2-7,.,CASSPTSSGPYEQYF,TGCGCCAGCAGTCCAACCTCCAGCGGACCCTACGAGCAGTACTTC
.,TRBV5-1,TRBJ1-4,.,CASSLGLATNEKLFF,TGCGCCAGCAGCTTGGGGTTAGCAACTAATGAAAAACTGTTTTTT
.,TRBV7-9,TRBJ1-3,.,CASSLGGENTIYF,TGTGCCAGCAGCTTAGGGGGCGAAAACACCATATATTTT
.,TRBV5-4,TRBJ2-5,TRBD2,CASSLTSGTVETQYF,TGTGCCAGCAGCTTGACTAGCGGGACGGTCGAGACCCAGTACTTC
.,TRBV19,TRBJ1-2,TRBD1,CASSPQGDRGYTF,TGTGCCAGTAGCCCTCAGGGGGACCGGGGCTACACCTTC
.,TRBV27,TRBJ2-3,.,CASSLIHTTDTQYF,TGTGCCAGCAGTTTAATCCACACGACAGATACGCAGTATTTT
.,TRBV10-3,TRBJ2-1,TRBD2,CAIETSGRASVNEQFF,TGTGCCATTGAGACTAGCGGGAGGGCCTCGGTCAATGAGCAGTTCTTC